This T cell receptor beta chain was retrieved from a study of blood T cell repertoires in COVID-19. For the study at large: COVID-19 samples collected from the United States, Italy and Spain covered acute and convalescent phases.

Only in-frame clones appear in the TCRdb table, and some are missing; sequencing was by immunoSEQ multiplex PCR. Of 300,000 to 450,000 clones in the sample, around nine tenths were seen once. Participants were aged roughly 18 to 90 years, lived in around 22 US areas, and enrolled virtually. Which cohort a participant joined came from the clinical history participants gave. This receptor was taken from a woman aged 30 to 39 who had been exposed to COVID-19. Source material: PBMCs or T cells enriched from blood (not recorded which).

The CDR3 DNA sequence: TGTGCCAGCAGTTTCCGGCTACAGGGGAATGAAAAACTGTTTTTT. Its protein is CASSFRLQGNEKLFF. The chain employs TRBV28 and TRBJ1-4; TRBD1 matches 7 bases. This CDR3 is built from 15 residues. The germline gives CDR1 MDHEN, CDR2 SYDVKM. V lost 3 bases and J lost 5; bases outside the gene matches: 6.